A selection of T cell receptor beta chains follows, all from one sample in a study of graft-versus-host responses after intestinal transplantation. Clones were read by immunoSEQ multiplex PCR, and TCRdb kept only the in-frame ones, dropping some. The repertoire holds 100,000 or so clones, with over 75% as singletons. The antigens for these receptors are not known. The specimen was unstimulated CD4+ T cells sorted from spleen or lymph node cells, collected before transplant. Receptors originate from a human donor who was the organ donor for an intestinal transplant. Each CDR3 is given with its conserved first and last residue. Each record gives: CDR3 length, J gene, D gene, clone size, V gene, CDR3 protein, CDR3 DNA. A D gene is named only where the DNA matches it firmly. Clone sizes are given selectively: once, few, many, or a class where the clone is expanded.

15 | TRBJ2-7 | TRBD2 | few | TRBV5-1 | CASSVTSGGPYEQYF | TGCGCCAGCAGCGTTACTAGCGGGGGCCCCTACGAGCAGTACTTC
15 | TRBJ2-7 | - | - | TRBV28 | CASTPSLKGIDEQYF | TGTGCCAGCACCCCTTCGTTGAAAGGTATAGACGAGCAGTACTTC
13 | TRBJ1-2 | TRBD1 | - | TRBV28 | CASSLPRTGGYTF | TGTGCCAGCAGTCTTCCCAGGACAGGCGGCTACACCTTC
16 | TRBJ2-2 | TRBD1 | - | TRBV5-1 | CASSYYITGGNGELFF | TGCGCCAGCAGCTATTACATCACAGGGGGCAACGGGGAGCTGTTTTTT
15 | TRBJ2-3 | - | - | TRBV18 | CASSPTTDGADTQYF | TGTGCCAGCTCACCAACGACGGACGGCGCAGATACGCAGTATTTT
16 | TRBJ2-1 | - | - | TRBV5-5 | CASSWTRGSSYNEQFF | TGTGCCAGCAGCTGGACTAGGGGGAGCTCCTACAATGAGCAGTTCTTC
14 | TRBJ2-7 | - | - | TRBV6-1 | CASGVGGWDYEQYF | TGTGCCAGTGGTGTGGGTGGCTGGGACTACGAGCAGTACTTC
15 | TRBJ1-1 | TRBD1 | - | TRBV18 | CASSGTGGVNTEAFF | TGTGCCAGCTCTGGGACAGGGGGGGTGAACACTGAAGCTTTCTTT
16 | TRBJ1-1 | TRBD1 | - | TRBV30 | CAWRGRTGDRGPEAFF | TGTGCCTGGAGGGGGAGGACGGGGGACAGGGGGCCTGAAGCTTTCTTT
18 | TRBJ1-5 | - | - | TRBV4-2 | CASSQEEGVGASNQPQHF | TGTGCCAGCAGCCAAGAAGAGGGGGTAGGGGCCTCCAATCAGCCCCAGCATTTT
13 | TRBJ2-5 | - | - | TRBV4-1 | CASSQGYQETQYF | TGCGCCAGCAGCCAAGGGTACCAAGAGACCCAGTACTTC
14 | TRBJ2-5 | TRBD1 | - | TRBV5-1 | CASSGGQSQETQYF | TGCGCCAGCAGCGGGGGACAGTCCCAAGAGACCCAGTACTTC
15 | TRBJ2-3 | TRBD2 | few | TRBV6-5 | CASSYSAGGPDTQYF | TGTGCCAGCAGTTACTCAGCGGGGGGGCCAGATACGCAGTATTTT
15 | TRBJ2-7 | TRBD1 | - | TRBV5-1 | CASREILQGAEEQYF | TGCGCCAGCAGGGAAATTTTACAGGGGGCGGAGGAGCAGTACTTC
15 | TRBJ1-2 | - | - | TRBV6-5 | CASSPTPTGLGGYTF | TGTGCCAGCAGCCCCACCCCTACAGGGTTAGGGGGCTACACCTTC
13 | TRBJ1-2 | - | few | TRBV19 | CASSISAEYGYTF | TGTGCCAGTAGTATCTCGGCAGAGTATGGCTACACCTTC
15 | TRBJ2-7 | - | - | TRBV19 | CASSLTTGSSYEQYF | TGTGCCAGTAGTCTAACAACAGGATCTTCCTACGAGCAGTACTTC
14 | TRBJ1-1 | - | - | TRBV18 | CASSGARENTEAFF | TGTGCCAGCTCAGGGGCCAGGGAGAACACTGAAGCTTTCTTT
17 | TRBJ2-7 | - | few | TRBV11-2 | CASSLVPGGQLLYEQYF | TGTGCCAGCAGCTTAGTTCCCGGGGGACAGTTACTTTACGAGCAGTACTTC
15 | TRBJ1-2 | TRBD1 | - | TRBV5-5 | CASSYGQGAYYGYTF | TGTGCCAGCAGCTATGGACAGGGGGCCTACTATGGCTACACCTTC
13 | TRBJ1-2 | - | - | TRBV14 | CASSQRGSYGYTF | TGTGCCAGCAGCCAAAGGGGGAGCTATGGCTACACCTTC
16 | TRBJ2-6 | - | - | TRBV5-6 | CASSSGQSSGANVLTF | TGTGCCAGCAGCTCGGGACAAAGCTCTGGGGCCAACGTCCTGACTTTC
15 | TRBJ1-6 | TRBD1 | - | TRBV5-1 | CASSFGQGYNSPLHF | TGCGCCAGCAGCTTCGGACAGGGATATAATTCACCCCTCCACTTT
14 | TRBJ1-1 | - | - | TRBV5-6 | CASSLAGAGGEAFF | TGTGCCAGCAGCTTGGCCGGCGCCGGTGGTGAAGCTTTCTTT
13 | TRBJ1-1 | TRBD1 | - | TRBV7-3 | CASSRQGATEAFF | TGTGCCAGCAGCCGACAGGGGGCTACTGAAGCTTTCTTT
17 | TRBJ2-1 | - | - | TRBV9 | CASSDRPLTIPTDEQFF | TGTGCCAGCAGCGACCGACCACTGACAATCCCCACCGATGAGCAGTTCTTC
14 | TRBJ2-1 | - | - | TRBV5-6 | CASSLEEWGDKQFF | TGTGCCAGCAGCTTGGAAGAGTGGGGGGACAAGCAGTTCTTC
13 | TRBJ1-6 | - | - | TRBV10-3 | CAIRGSYNSPLHF | TGTGCCATCCGGGGTTCCTATAATTCACCCCTCCACTTT
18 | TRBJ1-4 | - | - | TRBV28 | CASSFGRRTFIFGEKLFF | TGTGCCAGCAGTTTCGGCAGGCGGACGTTTATTTTCGGTGAAAAACTGTTTTTT
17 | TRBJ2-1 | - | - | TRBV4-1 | CASSFLGGRGTYNEQFF | TGCGCCAGCAGCTTTTTAGGTGGACGGGGAACCTACAATGAGCAGTTCTTC
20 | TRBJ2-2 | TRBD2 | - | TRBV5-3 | CARSLDGLAGGSSNTGELFF | TGTGCCAGAAGCTTGGACGGACTAGCGGGGGGGTCCTCGAACACCGGGGAGCTGTTTTTT
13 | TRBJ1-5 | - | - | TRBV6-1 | CASSETGSQPQHF | TGTGCCAGCAGTGAAACGGGTTCCCAGCCCCAGCATTTT
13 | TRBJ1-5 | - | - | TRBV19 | CASSIVWGQPQHF | TGTGCCAGTAGTATAGTTTGGGGGCAGCCCCAGCATTTT
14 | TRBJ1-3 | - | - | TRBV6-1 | CAGGTGGAGNTIYF | TGTGCCGGAGGTACGGGTGGGGCTGGAAACACCATATATTTT
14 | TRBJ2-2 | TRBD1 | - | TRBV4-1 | CASKGAGNTGELFF | TGCGCCAGCAAGGGGGCAGGAAACACCGGGGAGCTGTTTTTT
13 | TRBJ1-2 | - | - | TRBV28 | CAASGGVNYGYTF | TGTGCCGCCTCGGGGGGGGTTAACTATGGCTACACCTTC
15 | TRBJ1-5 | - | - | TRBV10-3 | CAISGQPDSNQPQHF | TGTGCCATCAGTGGGCAGCCAGATAGCAATCAGCCCCAGCATTTT
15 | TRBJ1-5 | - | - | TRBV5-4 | CASSLGGGSNQPQHF | TGTGCCAGCAGCTTGGGGGGCGGCAGCAATCAGCCCCAGCATTTT
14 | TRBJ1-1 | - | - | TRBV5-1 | CASSLRGEGTEAFF | TGCGCCAGCAGCTTGCGGGGAGAGGGTACTGAAGCTTTCTTT
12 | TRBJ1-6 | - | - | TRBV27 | CASSINNSPLHF | TGTGCCAGCAGTATCAATAATTCACCCCTCCACTTT
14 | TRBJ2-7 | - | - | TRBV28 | CASSQGGVLHEQYF | TGTGCCAGCAGTCAGGGGGGGGTGCTCCACGAGCAGTACTTC
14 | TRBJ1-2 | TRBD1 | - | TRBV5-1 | CASSLTGGYYGYTF | TGCGCCAGCAGCTTGACAGGGGGGTACTATGGCTACACCTTC
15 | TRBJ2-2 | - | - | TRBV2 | CASSGRTAKTGELFF | TGTGCCAGCAGTGGGAGGACAGCAAAGACCGGGGAGCTGTTTTTT
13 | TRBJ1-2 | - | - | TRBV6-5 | CASSRQSNYGYTF | TGTGCCAGCAGTCGACAGAGTAACTATGGCTACACCTTC
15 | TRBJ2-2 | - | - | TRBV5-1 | CASSFSGQAPGELFF | TGCGCCAGCAGCTTCTCGGGTCAGGCCCCCGGGGAGCTGTTTTTT
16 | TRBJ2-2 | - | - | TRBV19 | CASSIGEAWDTGELFF | TGTGCCAGTAGTATAGGAGAGGCATGGGACACCGGGGAGCTGTTTTTT
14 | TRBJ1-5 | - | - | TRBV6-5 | CASSQFKEGQPQHF | TGTGCCAGCAGCCAATTCAAGGAGGGTCAGCCCCAGCATTTT
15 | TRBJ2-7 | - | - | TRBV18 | CASSPISGSTYEQYF | TGTGCCAGCTCACCAATCAGCGGGTCGACCTACGAGCAGTACTTC
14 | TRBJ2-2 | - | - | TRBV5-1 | CASSFEGGTGELFF | TGCGCCAGCAGCTTTGAGGGGGGCACCGGGGAGCTGTTTTTT
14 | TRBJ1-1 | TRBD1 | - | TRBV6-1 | CASRFEGQGMATFF | TGTGCCAGCAGATTTGAGGGACAGGGGATGGCGACTTTCTTT
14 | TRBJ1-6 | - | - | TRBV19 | CASSGQPYNSPLHF | TGTGCCAGCTCGGGGCAGCCCTATAATTCACCCCTCCACTTT
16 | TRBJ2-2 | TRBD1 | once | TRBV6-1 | CASSEGGRANTGELFF | TGTGCCAGCAGCGAAGGGGGCAGAGCGAACACCGGGGAGCTGTTTTTT
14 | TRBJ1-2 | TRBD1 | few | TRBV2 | CASRFPGTVYGYTF | TGTGCCAGCCGATTTCCCGGGACAGTCTATGGCTACACCTTC
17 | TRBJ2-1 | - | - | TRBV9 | CASSVRDGDWSYNEQFF | TGTGCCAGCAGCGTACGAGACGGGGACTGGAGCTACAATGAGCAGTTCTTC
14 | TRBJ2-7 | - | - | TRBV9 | CASSPGTLRNEQYF | TGTGCCAGCAGCCCCGGGACCCTAAGAAACGAGCAGTACTTC
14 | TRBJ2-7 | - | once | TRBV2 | CASRLRGLWDEQYF | TGTGCCAGCAGACTCCGCGGACTATGGGACGAGCAGTACTTC